The 5 T cell receptor beta chains in this list originate from one sample, sequenced in a study of shared clonotypes between healthy human individuals. Sequencing used immunoSEQ multiplex PCR; TCRdb keeps in-frame clones, though not all of them. The table lists a few million clones, around 93% of them singletons. Positive CCR7 selection of CD45RO-negative cells yielded the naive CD8 cells, and terminally differentiated effector memory CD45RA+ cells were excluded. Sequencing used naive CD8+ T cells from PBMCs. The receptor set was obtained from a man aged 18 to 35 in good health. Some clones in this sample may be carry-over from other donors' samples.

The V and J genes are TRBV10-2 and TRBJ1-1, with D perhaps TRBD1 (6 bases). Trimming removed 10 bases from V and 4 bases from J, with 19 bases in between. Germline V gene data show CDR1 as WSHSY and CDR2 as SAAADI. This CDR3 has 14 amino acids. CDR3 sequence: CATHFGGASTEAFF. CDR3 sequence (DNA): TGCGCCACCCACTTTGGGGGCGCGAGCACTGAAGCTTTCTTT.

On this clone: The same CDR3 can be traced to other DNA sequences in this sample. V and J are TRBV27 and TRBJ1-2; D is ambiguous. Germline loops: CDR1 MNHEY, CDR2 SMNVEV (reference sequence). With 3 bases removed from V and 2 bases from J, the gap between germline ends came to 13 bases. There are 15 residues in the CDR3. The CDR3 region is CASSLDRGGNYGYTF. In DNA form, the CDR3 reads TGTGCCAGCAGTTTGGACCGGGGTGGGAACTATGGCTACACCTTC.

In regard to this clone: One end of the junction does not line up with germline, which may come from a read error. The chain recombines TRBV5-4 with TRBJ1-2; D gene unclear. Germline V CDR1 and CDR2: SGHNT, YYREEE (reference sequence). The CDR3 contains 17 residues. The DNA for the CDR3 is TGTGCCAGCAGCTTGGGCGCGGAAGAATGGTTTAACTATGGCTGCACCTTC. Its translation is CASSLGAEEWFNYGCTF. The whole variable domain, filled in from reference TRBV5-4 and TRBJ1-2, reads ETGVTQSPTHLIKTRGQQVTLRCSSQSGHNTVSWYQQALGQGPQFIFQYYREEENGRGNFPPRFSGLQFPNYSSELNVNALELDDSALYLCASSLGAEEWFNYGCTFGSGTRLTVV.

The genes are TRBV25-1 and TRBJ1-5, with 9 bases identical to TRBD1. This CDR3 contains 15 residues. Germline lookup yields CDR1 MGHDK and CDR2 SYGVNS. Losses at the gene ends were 6 bases for V and 6 bases for J; bases not matched to a gene: 9. The CDR3, as DNA: TGTGCCAGCAGCCCGACAGGGGGTTTAGGTCAGCCCCAGCATTTT. Its translation: CASSPTGGLGQPQHF.

The chain recombines TRBV6-1 with TRBJ1-1; D is unresolved. In germline, CDR1 is MNHNS, CDR2 SASEGT. The CDR3 has 10 amino acids. Trimming pared 7 bases from V and 5 bases from J, leaving 5 bases between. The CDR3 nucleotides read TGTGCCAGCACTAAGACTGAAGCTTTCTTT. Protein: CASTKTEAFF.